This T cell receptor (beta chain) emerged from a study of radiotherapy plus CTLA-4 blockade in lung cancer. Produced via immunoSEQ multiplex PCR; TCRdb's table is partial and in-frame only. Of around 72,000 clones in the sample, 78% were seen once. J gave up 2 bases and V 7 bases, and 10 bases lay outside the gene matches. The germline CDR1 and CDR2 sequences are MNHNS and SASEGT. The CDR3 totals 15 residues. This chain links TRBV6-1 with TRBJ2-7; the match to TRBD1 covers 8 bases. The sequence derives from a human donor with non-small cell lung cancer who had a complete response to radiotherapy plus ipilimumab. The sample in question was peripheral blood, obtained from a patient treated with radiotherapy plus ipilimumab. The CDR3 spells CASNRQGSFTYEQYV. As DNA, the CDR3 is TGTGCCAGCAATAGACAGGGGTCATTCACCTACGAGCAGTACGTC.